This TCR beta chain stems from a study of T cell repertoires in cytomegalovirus infection. As for the study in general: An indication of both CMV infection and matching HLA type came from public TCR beta signatures. Study outcomes and limitations: Carriers of CMV plus the relevant HLA were identified by cumulative public TCR beta family frequency.

The germline V gene encodes CDR1 SGHRS and CDR2 YFSETQ. V was shortened by 0 bases and J by 4 bases, with 10 bases between the two germline ends. The CDR3 totals 14 residues. A few counts support this clonotype. Antigen specificity is unknown. MiXCR, applied by TCRdb to the reads, yields one record per CDR3 protein. The sample holds about 200,000 distinct CDR3 sequences, 8.5% to 10% seen once. The source material was PBMCs. This TCR was recovered from a human donor in good health (CMV status not recorded). Some clones in this sample may be carry-over from other donors' samples. The chain couples TRBV5-1 to TRBJ1-2; D gene ambiguous. CDR3 residues: CASSLEDMGYGYTF. For the CDR3, the DNA is TGCGCCAGCAGCTTGGAGGATATGGGCTATGGCTACACCTTC.